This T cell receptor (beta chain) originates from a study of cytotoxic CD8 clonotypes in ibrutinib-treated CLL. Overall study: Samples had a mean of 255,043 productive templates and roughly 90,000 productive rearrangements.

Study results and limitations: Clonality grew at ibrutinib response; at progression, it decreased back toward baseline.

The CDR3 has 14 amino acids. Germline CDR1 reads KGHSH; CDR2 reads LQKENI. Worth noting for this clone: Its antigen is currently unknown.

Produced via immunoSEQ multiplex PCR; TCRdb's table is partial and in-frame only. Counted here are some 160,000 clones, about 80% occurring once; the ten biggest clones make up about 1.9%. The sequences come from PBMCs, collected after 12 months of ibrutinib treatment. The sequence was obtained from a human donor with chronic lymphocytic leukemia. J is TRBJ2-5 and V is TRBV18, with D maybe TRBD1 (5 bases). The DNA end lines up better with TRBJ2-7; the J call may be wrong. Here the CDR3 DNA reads TGTGCCAGCTCACCGCCAACAGGACATTCCGAGCAGTACTTC. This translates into CASSPPTGHSEQYF.